Each of the 31 T cell receptor beta chains below was sequenced from the same sample in a study of blood T cells in healthy people across ages (dated by TCRdb to about 2015). The library was produced with 5' RACE. Instrument used: Illumina HiSeq 2500. A second roughly 6 to 12 cycle PCR used a sample-barcoded 5' primer and a J-beta primer mix. TCRdb took the public reads, trimmed them with fastp at Q25, ran MiXCR for clone calling and kept in-frame beta chains. Every CDR3 protein is listed once, alongside the most common genes and DNA of its rows. Across this sample there are 750,000 or so distinct CDR3 sequences, with roughly 25% seen only once. The top ten hold 9.4% of the sample. These data were likewise used in another study, on T cells of mothers and their children.

Sequences were obtained from blood. The source of these receptors is a boy younger than 18 in good health.

The genes are TRBV11-2 and TRBJ2-3, with 8 bases fitting TRBD2. There are 13 residues in the CDR3. The J segment lost 13 bases and the V segment lost 1 base, leaving 7 bases of the junction unmatched. The germline CDR1 and CDR2 sequences are SGHAT and FQNNGV. CDR3 DNA sequence: TGTGCCAGCAGCTTAGCCTGGGAGCGGGAGAAGTATTTT. Its protein is CASSLAWEREKYF.

The chain recombines TRBV21-1 with TRBJ2-7; the table's TRBD2 call for D was not verified on the DNA. TRBV21-1 is designated a pseudogene. This CDR3 has 17 amino acids. The chain's CDR3 is CASSIGRPKKGPYEQYF. CDR3 nucleotide sequence: TGTGCCAGCAGCATCGGAAGGCCTAAAAAGGGACCCTACGAGCAGTACTTC.

A few counts support this clonotype. The chain employs TRBV12-3 or TRBV12-4 and TRBJ1-1; TRBD1 matches at 8 bases. This CDR3 has 14 amino acids. Losses at the gene ends were 6 bases for V and 2 bases for J; bases not matched to a gene: 5. CDR3 protein: CASSPRGRNTEAFF. CDR3 nucleotides: TGTGCCAGCAGCCCCAGGGGGCGAAACACTGAAGCTTTCTTT.

The rearrangement links TRBV28 to TRBJ1-2; 7 bases align to TRBD1. Germline CDR1 and CDR2: MDHEN and SYDVKM. This CDR3 is built from 14 residues. The V and J ends lost 5 bases and 6 bases, in that order; junction bases with no gene match: 9. CDR3 region: CASSNLQGRHGYTF. CDR3 nucleotide sequence: TGTGCCAGCAGTAACCTACAGGGGAGGCATGGCTACACCTTC.

V gene TRBV3-1 combines with J gene TRBJ1-2; 7 positions agree with TRBD1. Germline values: CDR1 LGHDT, CDR2 YNNKEL (reference sequence). This CDR3 is built from 16 residues. J gave up 12 bases and V 1 base, and 17 bases lay outside the gene matches. This CDR3 reads CASSQGKGAASARNTF. The CDR3 DNA sequence: TGTGCCAGCAGCCAAGGGAAGGGGGCCGCCTCTGCTCGGAACACCTTC.

This clonotype was seen a handful of times. This rearrangement joins TRBV5-6 to TRBJ2-1; weak D call: TRBD1 (6 bases). The CDR3 spans 15 residues. V lost 5 bases and J lost 7, with 19 bases in between. In germline, CDR1 is SGHDT, CDR2 YYEEEE. The DNA for the CDR3 is TGTGCCAGCAGGCTTGGACAGTCCCTCGTTAATGAGCAGTTCTTC. It translates to CASRLGQSLVNEQFF.

The chain employs TRBV12-3 or TRBV12-4 and TRBJ2-2; D possibly corresponds to TRBD1 (5 bases). The CDR3 has 14 amino acids. Trimming shortened V by 6 bases and J by 6 bases, and 14 bases separated the two germline ends. DNA of the CDR3: TGTGCCAGCAGCCTCGGGCAGGGCGCCGGGGAGCTGTTTTTT. It is translated as CASSLGQGAGELFF.

The chain joins TRBV13 to TRBJ2-7; D may correspond to TRBD1 or TRBD2 (6 bases each). V lost 1 base and J lost 4, with 17 bases in between. From germline, CDR1 is PRHDT and CDR2 FYEKMQ (reference sequence). The length of the CDR3 is 16 residues. The CDR3: CASSLEGGTEGYEQYF. The DNA of the CDR3 is TGTGCCAGCAGCTTAGAGGGGGGAACGGAAGGATACGAGCAGTACTTC.

This clonotype was recorded only once. The rearrangement joins TRBV20-1 to TRBJ2-5, with D perhaps matching TRBD1 (6 bases). The end of the DNA is better explained by TRBJ2-7, so the J call may be wrong. Looked up from germline, CDR1 is DFQATT and CDR2 is SNEGSKA (reference sequence). The CDR3 sequence is 16 residues long. This CDR3 reads CSARPRDTVLSYEQYF. DNA of the CDR3: TGCAGTGCTAGGCCCCGGGACACAGTTCTCTCCTACGAGCAGTACTTC.

The V and J genes are TRBV15 and TRBJ2-7; D is possibly TRBD2 (5 bases). Germline CDR1 reads LNHNV; CDR2 reads YYDKDF (reference sequence). CDR3 length: 14 amino acids. The V end was cut by 3 bases, the J end by 0 bases, with 9 bases between. The CDR3 loop is CATSRDSASYEQYF. For the CDR3, the DNA is TGTGCCACCAGCAGGGATAGCGCCTCCTACGAGCAGTACTTC.

This clonotype was seen at least ten times. V and J are TRBV11-2 and TRBJ2-3, with D hard to call. Between the trimmed V and J ends, which lost 0 bases and 6 bases, there was a span of 7 bases. The germline CDR1 and CDR2 sequences are SGHAT and FQNNGV. The CDR3 consists of 13 residues. The CDR3 nucleotides are TGTGCCAGCAGCTTAGATGCGGAGGATACGCAGTATTTT. This codes for CASSLDAEDTQYF.

Here the CDR3 DNA reads TGCAGTGCTACGAGAGCGGGAGATTCGTACGAGCAGTACTTC. It translates to CSATRAGDSYEQYF. The rearrangement joins TRBV20-1 to TRBJ2-7, with 8 bases identical to TRBD2. The J segment lost 4 bases and the V segment lost 4 bases, leaving 9 bases of the junction unmatched. The V gene's germline CDR1 is DFQATT and CDR2 SNEGSKA (reference sequence). This CDR3 has 14 amino acids.

This clonotype was picked up a small number of times. The chain links TRBV29-1 to TRBJ1-1, with a tentative D call TRBD1 (5 bases). V was cut by 5 bases and J by 5 bases, with 15 bases left in between. Germline V lookup: CDR1 SQVTM, CDR2 ANQGSEA. The CDR3 covers 13 residues. The CDR3 DNA is TGCAGCGTTTTTGAGGGGCAAGGGACTGAAGCTTTCTTT. The encoded protein is CSVFEGQGTEAFF.

The rearrangement uses TRBV2 and TRBJ2-1, with 10 positions matching TRBD2. V lost 2 bases to trimming and J lost 9 bases; unmatched junction nucleotides: 7. CDR1 SNHLY and CDR2 FYNNEI come from the germline V gene. The CDR3 runs to 15 residues. DNA of the CDR3: TGTGCCAGCAGTGAAAGGGCTAGCGGGAGCGGTGAGCAGTTCTTC. The encoded protein is CASSERASGSGEQFF.

This clonotype occurred a few times. This chain joins TRBV10-3 and TRBJ2-1, with 11 bases fitting TRBD2. With the DNA end fitting TRBJ2-5 better, the J assignment may be wrong. This CDR3 region has 17 residues. The germline CDR1 and CDR2 sequences are ENHRY and SYGVKD. The CDR3 DNA reads as TGTGCCATCAGTGACCCCGGACTAGCGGGTTTACAAGAGACCCAGTACTTC. Translated: CAISDPGLAGLQETQYF.

The chain joins TRBV10-3 to TRBJ2-5; the match to TRBD2 covers 14 bases. Matching the DNA end better, TRBJ2-1 makes the J call doubtful. The CDR3 has 17 amino acids. The germline CDR1 and CDR2 sequences are ENHRY and SYGVKD. The DNA of the CDR3 is TGTGCCATCAGTTCCCCCACGGGACTAGCGGGAGCGGGTGAGCAGTTCTTC. Its translation is CAISSPTGLAGAGEQFF.

V and J are TRBV28 and TRBJ2-3; D unclear. The CDR3 contains 14 residues. CDR1 is MDHEN, CDR2 SYDVKM, per germline. V lost 5 bases to trimming and J lost 6 bases, with 15 bases between them. The CDR3 here is CASSPRLTVDTQYF. The CDR3 nucleotides read TGTGCCAGCAGTCCTAGGCTAACGGTGGATACGCAGTATTTT.

This clonotype was counted only a few times. The V and J genes are TRBV12-3 or TRBV12-4 and TRBJ2-3; D uncertain. The CDR3 loop spans 13 amino acids. The V gene lost 7 bases and the J gene lost 3 bases, with 11 bases spanning the gap. The CDR3 reads CASKGTSTDTQYF. The CDR3 DNA reads as TGTGCCAGCAAGGGCACTTCTACAGATACGCAGTATTTT.

V is TRBV7-2 and J is TRBJ1-5; D perhaps matches TRBD1 (5 bases). The CDR3 has 14 amino acids. The V gene's germline CDR1 is SGHTA and CDR2 FQGNSA. V dropped 6 bases and J dropped 11 bases, with 20 bases sitting between them. The CDR3 nucleotides read TGTGCCAGCAGTAGCGGACATGGGGTAGAAGCCCAGCATTTT. Amino acids: CASSSGHGVEAQHF.

With respect to this clonotype: The junction departs from germline at one end; a sequencing error may be responsible. This rearrangement joins TRBV12-3 or TRBV12-4 to TRBJ2-3, with 7 positions matching TRBD1. The CDR3 sequence is 13 residues long. Here the CDR3 DNA reads TGTGCCAGCACAGGGGGTGGAACAGATACGGAGTATTTT. Translating it yields CASTGGGTDTEYF.

This clonotype was detected once. V and J are TRBV4-1 and TRBJ1-2; D unresolved. The V end lost 4 bases, the J end lost 2 bases, and 11 bases lay between the germline ends. This CDR3 has 14 residues. Germline assignment: CDR1 MGHRA and CDR2 YSYEKL. The CDR3 protein is CASSPQLNNYGYTF. The CDR3, as DNA: TGCGCCAGCAGCCCCCAGCTAAACAACTATGGCTACACCTTC.

Concerning this clonotype itself: One end of the junction does not line up with germline, which may come from a read error. V is TRBV11-2 and J is TRBJ2-7; 13 bases agree with TRBD2. The CDR3 has 15 amino acids. Looked up from germline, CDR1 is SGHAT and CDR2 is FQNNGV. The CDR3 reads CASSIGLAGEYEQCF. In nucleotides, the CDR3 is TGTGCCAGCAGCATTGGACTAGCGGGGGAGTACGAGCAGTGCTTC.

In its sample, this clonotype was seen a few times. The chain has TRBV2 and TRBJ2-7; possibly TRBD1 for D (5 bases). The CDR3 sequence is 13 residues long. Germline V CDR1 and CDR2: SNHLY, FYNNEI. Trimming shortened V by 3 bases and J by 1 base, and 7 bases separated the two germline ends. The CDR3 bases are TGTGCCAGCAGTGATGACAGTTCCTACGAGCAGTACTTC. Residues: CASSDDSSYEQYF.

The chain uses TRBV5-1 and TRBJ2-1; 7 nucleotides line up with TRBD2. CDR3 size: 15 residues. V lost 6 bases and J lost 0; bases outside the gene matches: 6. Germline-derived CDR1 and CDR2 are SGHRS and YFSETQ. The CDR3 DNA is TGCGCCAGCAATCAGCGGGGACTCTCCTACAATGAGCAGTTCTTC. It encodes CASNQRGLSYNEQFF.

This chain links TRBV9 with TRBJ1-5, with a weak D call TRBD1 (5 bases). Germline V CDR1 and CDR2: SGDLS, YYNGEE. The V end was cut by 3 bases, the J end by 0 bases, with 10 bases between. The CDR3 covers 15 residues. The CDR3, as DNA: TGTGCCAGCAGCGAGGGACGGTATAGCAATCAGCCCCAGCATTTT. Its translation: CASSEGRYSNQPQHF. The whole variable domain, remainder taken from reference TRBV9 and TRBJ1-5, is DSGVTQTPKHLITATGQRVTLRCSPRSGDLSVYWYQQSLDQGLQFLIQYYNGEERAKGNILERFSAQQFPDLHSELNLSSLELGDSALYFCASSEGRYSNQPQHFGDGTRLSIL.

The chain carries TRBV7-2 and TRBJ2-3; a possible D gene is TRBD2 (5 bases). The CDR3 consists of 17 residues. Germline V gene data show CDR1 as SGHTA and CDR2 as FQGNSA. Trimming stripped 4 bases from V and 0 bases from J, with 17 bases between. CDR3 residues: CASSSPSGFLSTDTQYF. As DNA, the CDR3 is TGTGCCAGCAGCTCCCCGTCGGGGTTTTTGAGCACAGATACGCAGTATTTT.

This clonotype was recorded a few times. The DNA of the CDR3 is TGCAGTGCAGGGACCGGGACTAGCGGCTCCTACGAGCAGTACTTC. Translating gives CSAGTGTSGSYEQYF. The chain couples TRBV20-1 to TRBJ2-7; the match to TRBD2 covers 11 bases. The CDR3 totals 15 residues. The trim removed 6 bases at V and 0 bases at J, leaving 7 bases unmatched. Germline V gene sequence: CDR1 DFQATT, CDR2 SNEGSKA (reference sequence).

This clonotype appeared a few times. The rearrangement joins TRBV7-9 to TRBJ2-5; 9 bases agree with TRBD1. The CDR3 has 14 amino acids. The ends lost 7 bases at V and 4 bases at J; junction bases unmatched: 7. Germline-derived CDR1 and CDR2 are SEHNR and FQNEAQ (reference sequence). The CDR3 coding sequence is TGTGCCAGCAAGGACAGGGGCCGAGGAGAGACCCAGTACTTC. Translation gives CASKDRGRGETQYF. The whole variable domain, remainder taken from reference TRBV7-9 and TRBJ2-5, is DTGVSQNPRHKITKRGQNVTFRCDPISEHNRLYWYRQTLGQGPEFLTYFQNEAQLEKSRLLSDRFSAERPKGSFSTLEIQRTEQGDSAMYLCASKDRGRGETQYFGPGTRLLVL.

This chain uses TRBV9 with TRBJ2-7; D unresolved. V was pared by 4 bases and J by 3 bases, with 20 bases between. This CDR3 has 16 residues. In germline, CDR1 is SGDLS, CDR2 YYNGEE. CDR3 bases: TGTGCCAGCAGCCCTCGGCCGTGGGCTGTGGGCTACGAGCAGTACTTC. The encoded protein is CASSPRPWAVGYEQYF.

The sample holds many counts of this clonotype. An end of the junction differs from the germline gene, which may be a read error. V and J are TRBV5-1 and TRBJ2-5; 9 nucleotides line up with TRBD1. The DNA matches TRBJ2-7 better at its end, which makes the J call doubtful. Germline V gene data show CDR1 as SGHRS and CDR2 as YFSETQ. There are 14 residues in the CDR3. The CDR3 region has the DNA TGTGCCAGCAGCTCCGGGACAGGGTTCTACGAGCAGTACTTC. It translates to CASSSGTGFYEQYF.

This clonotype came up a few times. The chain links TRBV29-1 to TRBJ1-2, with 7 bases that match TRBD1. Germline V gene sequence: CDR1 SQVTM, CDR2 ANQGSEA. V lost 6 bases and J lost 8; bases outside the gene matches: 3. This CDR3 is built from 10 residues. CDR3: CSVDREGYTF. The CDR3 DNA reads as TGCAGCGTCGACAGGGAGGGCTACACCTTC.